The 27 T cell receptor beta chains below were found in one sample sequenced in a study of graft-versus-host responses after intestinal transplantation. Sequencing was performed with immunoSEQ multiplex PCR; in TCRdb, only in-frame clones are kept and a portion is missing. The profile covers under 30,000 clones, with approximately 80% appearing a single time and approximately 3% taken by the ten largest. Tissue processing of the graft released intraepithelial and lamina propria lymphocytes from it. The material was ileum tissue, obtained 98 days after intestinal transplantation. Receptor source: a human patient who received an intestinal transplant, so some T cells may come from the graft donor.

This rearrangement joins TRBV2 to TRBJ1-1; D unclear. Germline lookup yields CDR1 SNHLY and CDR2 FYNNEI. This CDR3 has 13 residues. V lost 7 bases and J 1 base, leaving 10 bases between the germline ends. The CDR3 loop reads CASKPTANTEAFF. DNA of the CDR3: TGTGCCAGCAAACCGACGGCGAACACTGAAGCTTTCTTT.

In its sample, this clone was seen a few times. This chain connects TRBV19 to TRBJ2-7, with D maybe TRBD2 (5 bases). Germline CDR1 LNHDA, CDR2 SQIVND (reference sequence). The CDR3 is 13 amino acids. Trimming pared 4 bases from V and 5 bases from J, leaving 12 bases between. CDR3 region: CASSTGEGNEQYF. The CDR3, as DNA: TGTGCCAGTAGTACCGGGGAAGGTAACGAGCAGTACTTC.

This chain links TRBV19 with TRBJ2-1, with D perhaps matching TRBD1 (6 bases). CDR3 length equals 13 residues. Germline lookup yields CDR1 LNHDA and CDR2 SQIVND (reference sequence). V was pared by 4 bases and J by 6 bases, with 10 bases between. The CDR3 sequence is CASSKGHFNEQFF. The CDR3 DNA reads TGTGCCAGTAGTAAGGGACATTTCAATGAGCAGTTCTTC.

The chain carries TRBV6-5 and TRBJ1-1, with D hard to call. Germline loops: CDR1 MNHEY, CDR2 SVGAGI. Trimming stripped 2 bases from V and 14 bases from J, with 21 bases between. The CDR3 is made up of 14 amino acids. Here the CDR3 reads CASSYKGGSVEIFF. CDR3 DNA sequence: TGTGCCAGCAGTTACAAAGGAGGGTCGGTCGAAATCTTCTTT.

V gene TRBV19 combines with J gene TRBJ2-7, with a weak D call TRBD1 (5 bases). CDR3 length: 15 amino acids. Trimming stripped 1 base from V and 2 bases from J, with 12 bases between. CDR1 and CDR2 (germline): LNHDA, SQIVND (reference sequence). CDR3 in DNA: TGTGCCAGTAGTATAGTTCAGGGTGTCGCCTACGAGCAGTACTTC. Amino acids: CASSIVQGVAYEQYF.

The chain links TRBV27 to TRBJ1-5; D may be TRBD1 (6 bases). Trimming shortened V by 3 bases and J by 0 bases, and 15 bases separated the two germline ends. The CDR3 is 17 residues long. From germline, CDR1 is MNHEY and CDR2 SMNVEV (reference sequence). CDR3 nucleotides: TGTGCCAGCAGTTTGTCAGGGGTAACGCTTAGCAATCAGCCCCAGCATTTT. Translating it yields CASSLSGVTLSNQPQHF.

This clone has a handful of counts. V and J are TRBV5-1 and TRBJ2-2; 13 bases are shared with TRBD2. There are 17 residues in the CDR3. The germline gives CDR1 SGHRS, CDR2 YFSETQ. Losses at the gene ends were 0 bases for V and 6 bases for J; bases not matched to a gene: 5. The CDR3 spells CASSLGTSGGAAGELFF. The CDR3 nucleotides are TGCGCCAGCAGCTTGGGCACTAGCGGGGGGGCCGCCGGGGAGCTGTTTTTT. Complete variable domain (other parts from reference TRBV5-1 and TRBJ2-2): KAGVTQTPRYLIKTRGQQVTLSCSPISGHRSVSWYQQTPGQGLQFLFEYFSETQRNKGNFPGRFSGRQFSNSRSEMNVSTLELGDSALYLCASSLGTSGGAAGELFFGEGSRLTVL.

The rearrangement uses TRBV6-6 and TRBJ1-1; no firm D call. This CDR3 comprises 11 residues. Germline lookup yields CDR1 MNHNY and CDR2 SVGAGI (reference sequence). Trimming pared 7 bases from V and 12 bases from J, leaving 15 bases between. The CDR3 loop is CASTIARVTFF. CDR3 sequence (DNA): TGTGCCAGCACAATAGCGAGGGTAACTTTCTTT.

This chain uses TRBV2 with TRBJ1-2, with D unclear. This CDR3 is 13 amino acids long. The V gene lost 3 bases and the J gene lost 0 bases, with 5 bases spanning the gap. Looked up from germline, CDR1 is SNHLY and CDR2 is FYNNEI. The CDR3 DNA follows: TGTGCCAGCAGTGACGGAGCTAACTATGGCTACACCTTC. This sequence encodes CASSDGANYGYTF.

This chain joins TRBV7-2 and TRBJ2-5; D is perhaps TRBD2 (7 bases). This CDR3 comprises 14 residues. V lost 5 bases to trimming and J lost 5 bases, with 15 bases between them. Germline assignment: CDR1 SGHTA and CDR2 FQGNSA. CDR3 DNA: TGTGCCAGCAGCCGCGCGGGGGCCCGGGAGACCCAGTACTTC. Protein sequence: CASSRAGARETQYF.

The chain is built from TRBV28 and TRBJ2-1, with unresolved D. The germline gives CDR1 MDHEN, CDR2 SYDVKM. Trimming left V 5 bases short and J 5 bases short, with 19 bases between. The CDR3 covers 16 residues. CDR3 sequence reads: CASSPFIGRSHNEQFF. CDR3 sequence (DNA): TGTGCCAGCAGTCCTTTTATTGGGCGATCACACAATGAGCAGTTCTTC.

The sample holds a few counts of this clone. CDR3 region: CASRPTLGSGNTIYF. DNA for the CDR3: TGTGCCAGCAGACCCACCCTTGGATCCGGAAACACCATATATTTT. The chain recombines TRBV6-5 with TRBJ1-3; the D is unclear. Germline loops: CDR1 MNHEY, CDR2 SVGAGI. The CDR3 loop spans 15 amino acids. V lost 6 bases and J lost 4, with 16 bases in between.

The chain couples TRBV6-6 to TRBJ2-7; D is undetermined. This CDR3 contains 14 residues. Germline V lookup: CDR1 MNHNY, CDR2 SVGAGI (reference sequence). V was shortened by 3 bases and J by 1 base, with 10 bases between the two germline ends. CDR3 nucleotides: TGTGCCAGCAGTTATTCCAGTGGGTCCTACGAGCAGTACTTC. This encodes CASSYSSGSYEQYF.

This chain links TRBV7-9 with TRBJ1-4; D remains unclear. This CDR3 has 12 residues. CDR1 SEHNR and CDR2 FQNEAQ come from the germline V gene (reference sequence). V was pared by 4 bases and J by 6 bases, with 6 bases between. In DNA, the CDR3 is TGTGCCAGCAGCTCCTTTGATGAAAAACTGTTTTTT. Translation gives CASSSFDEKLFF.

The chain recombines TRBV5-6 with TRBJ2-7; TRBD2 matches at 10 bases. Germline V gene lookup returns CDR1 SGHDT and CDR2 YYEEEE. Losses at the gene ends were 2 bases for V and 1 base for J; bases not matched to a gene: 6. The CDR3 is 16 residues long. DNA of the CDR3: TGTGCCAGCAGCTTCAGCTTAGCGGGGGGATCCTACGAGCAGTACTTC. This encodes CASSFSLAGGSYEQYF.

This clone was recorded a few times. The V and J genes are TRBV28 and TRBJ2-5; D is uncertain. Germline V gene sequence: CDR1 MDHEN, CDR2 SYDVKM. The CDR3 length is 14 residues. V lost 2 bases, J lost 8 bases, and 15 bases lay in between. CDR3 in DNA: TGTGCCAGCAGTTTAGGACGGCCTGAGGACACCCAGTACTTC. It is translated as CASSLGRPEDTQYF.

The chain carries TRBV6-5 and TRBJ1-2; possibly TRBD1 for D (6 bases). The germline gives CDR1 MNHEY, CDR2 SVGAGI. Trimming took 6 bases from V and 6 from J, leaving 11 bases between them. The CDR3 loop spans 12 amino acids. CDR3 bases: TGTGCCAGCAGCCCCAACAGGGATGGCTACACCTTC. The encoded protein is CASSPNRDGYTF.

The chain joins TRBV30 to TRBJ1-2, with 7 nucleotides matching TRBD1. This CDR3 contains 14 residues. V dropped 2 bases and J dropped 4; count of bases not matched to a gene: 7. The germline gives CDR1 GTSNPN, CDR2 SVGIG (reference sequence). In DNA, the CDR3 is TGTGCCTGGAGTACAGAGGGGGCTCGCTATGGCTACACCTTC. Translated: CAWSTEGARYGYTF.

This clone was counted a single time. The CDR3 reads CAISEVGTGPYNEQFF. In DNA, the CDR3 is TGTGCCATCAGTGAAGTAGGAACGGGCCCCTACAATGAGCAGTTCTTC. The chain recombines TRBV10-3 with TRBJ2-1; D remains ambiguous. Trimming took 3 bases from V and 2 from J, leaving 14 bases between them. The CDR3 runs 16 residues. Germline lookup yields CDR1 ENHRY and CDR2 SYGVKD.

The CDR3 reads CASSPWTGGGYGYTF. The CDR3 region has the DNA TGCGCCAGCAGCCCTTGGACAGGGGGCGGGTATGGCTACACCTTC. The chain couples TRBV5-1 to TRBJ1-2; 11 bases align to TRBD1. From germline, CDR1 is SGHRS and CDR2 YFSETQ. With 4 bases clipped from V and 5 bases from J, the junction kept 7 bases outside the gene matches. The CDR3 spans 15 residues.

This chain links TRBV20-1 with TRBJ2-7, with TRBD2 matching 9 bases. The CDR3 loop spans 11 amino acids. With 7 bases clipped from V and 7 bases from J, the junction kept 5 bases outside the gene matches. Germline CDR1 and CDR2: DFQATT and SNEGSKA (reference sequence). In nucleotides, the CDR3 is TGCAGTGTCCCGCGGGGGGGGGAGCAGTACTTC. It is translated as CSVPRGGEQYF.

This clone occurred once. The chain has TRBV9 and TRBJ1-5, with 9 bases that match TRBD1. CDR1 is SGDLS and CDR2 is YYNGEE in the germline V gene. This CDR3 contains 17 residues. V shed 4 bases, J shed 3 bases, and the junction held 11 bases outside the gene matches. CDR3: CASSPGQGGTYNQPQHF. The CDR3 DNA reads as TGTGCCAGCAGCCCGGGACAGGGTGGGACTTACAATCAGCCCCAGCATTTT.

The rearrangement uses TRBV10-3 and TRBJ1-2, with 11 bases matching TRBD1. The germline V gene has CDR1 ENHRY and CDR2 SYGVKD. Germline trimming cut 7 bases from V and 2 bases from J; bases unmatched to any gene: 9. CDR3 length: 16 amino acids. The CDR3 reads CAITRGTGGVNYGYTF. The CDR3 DNA follows: TGTGCCATCACCCGCGGGACAGGGGGTGTCAACTATGGCTACACCTTC.

The CDR3 region is CASSLRKDPDTEAFF. In DNA form, the CDR3 reads TGTGCCAGCAGCCTTCGGAAGGACCCCGACACTGAAGCTTTCTTT. The gene calls are TRBV14 and TRBJ1-1; the D is unclear. Deletions cut 4 bases from V and 3 bases from J, with 15 bases between. The length of the CDR3 is 15 residues. CDR1 is SGHDN, CDR2 FVKESK, per germline.

The chain combines TRBV6-5 with TRBJ2-7; possible D gene TRBD2, 5 bases. In germline, CDR1 is MNHEY, CDR2 SVGAGI. This CDR3 is built from 12 residues. V lost 6 bases to trimming and J lost 7 bases, with 13 bases between them. This chain's CDR3 is CASSRIGVEQYF. CDR3 coding DNA: TGTGCCAGCAGCCGAATCGGGGTTGAGCAGTACTTC.

This chain links TRBV6-1 with TRBJ1-5; 7 positions match TRBD1. The CDR3 contains 14 residues. Germline values: CDR1 MNHNS, CDR2 SASEGT. V lost 3 bases to trimming and J lost 4 bases; unmatched junction nucleotides: 3. CDR3 sequence: CASSEEQGNQPQHF. CDR3 in DNA: TGTGCCAGCAGTGAGGAACAGGGGAATCAGCCCCAGCATTTT.

CDR3 sequence (DNA): TGTGCCACCAGCAGAGTACCAGAGAACTATGGCTACACCTTC. Encoded protein: CATSRVPENYGYTF. This chain uses TRBV15 with TRBJ1-2; D remains unclear. With 1 base removed from V and 2 bases from J, the gap between germline ends came to 8 bases. This CDR3 comprises 14 residues. Per the germline V gene, CDR1 is LNHNV and CDR2 is YYDKDF (reference sequence).